A single sample gave rise to the 27 T cell receptor beta chains below, sequenced in a study of beta chain features in type 1 diabetes. Overall study results and limits: Across all four CD4+ subsets, people with type 1 diabetes showed modestly shorter TCRB CDR3s.

What these receptors recognize is not known. Expressed TCRB transcripts got sequenced, as all isolated RNA was reverse transcribed. Measured with immunoSEQ multiplex PCR; TCRdb has only the in-frame clones, and not every one. The sample includes around 310,000 clones, 13% seen only once; the top ten take 0.015%. Sequenced material: naive CD4+ T cells from blood. The receptors were gathered from a woman in her late teens or twenties with type 1 diabetes.

This clone occurred a few times. The chain employs TRBV19 and TRBJ1-2; 7 bases line up with TRBD1. The CDR3 contains 13 residues. V lost 6 bases, J lost 8 bases, and 9 bases stayed unmatched. Germline CDR1 reads LNHDA; CDR2 reads SQIVND (reference sequence). Here the CDR3 DNA reads TGTGCCAGTAGCGACCGGGACAGCAAAGGCTACACCTTC. This encodes CASSDRDSKGYTF.

This clone was counted between two and nine times. The V and J genes are TRBV28 and TRBJ2-1; 8 positions match TRBD2. The CDR3 has 16 residues. Per the germline V gene, CDR1 is MDHEN and CDR2 is SYDVKM. With V trimmed by 6 bases and J by 2 bases, 9 bases remained unmatched. The CDR3 here is CASSPAAGGTYNEQFF. DNA of the CDR3: TGTGCCAGCAGCCCGGCGGCGGGAGGAACCTACAATGAGCAGTTCTTC.

The genes are TRBV19 and TRBJ2-7, with TRBD1 identical over 10 bases. The junction had 9 bases not matched to a gene; V was cut back by 7 bases and J by 6 bases. The CDR3 has 14 amino acids. Per the germline V gene, CDR1 is LNHDA and CDR2 is SQIVND (reference sequence). CDR3 loop: CASTTGTGAVEQYF. CDR3 coding DNA: TGTGCCAGTACCACCGGGACAGGGGCGGTCGAGCAGTACTTC.

This clone was observed a few times. J is TRBJ2-5 and V is TRBV6-1, with D unclear. Trimming took 1 base from V and 5 from J, leaving 5 bases between them. The germline CDR1 and CDR2 sequences are MNHNS and SASEGT. The CDR3 is 12 residues long. The CDR3 here is CASSEGRETQYF. The CDR3 DNA reads TGTGCCAGCAGTGAAGGGCGGGAGACCCAGTACTTC.

The genes are TRBV10-3 and TRBJ2-7, with 9 bases fitting TRBD1. The CDR3 sequence is 13 residues long. Germline CDR1 reads ENHRY; CDR2 reads SYGVKD. V lost 8 bases and J lost 11; bases outside the gene matches: 13. This CDR3 reads CAIGAGQGTVEYV. CDR3 coding DNA: TGTGCCATCGGGGCAGGACAGGGGACAGTCGAGTACGTC.

V is TRBV7-2 and J is TRBJ2-7; 7 positions agree with TRBD1. Per the germline V gene, CDR1 is SGHTA and CDR2 is FQGNSA. Losses at the gene ends were 0 bases for V and 4 bases for J; bases not matched to a gene: 6. This CDR3 is built from 15 residues. CDR3 amino acids: CASSLAGQSIYEQYV. In DNA, the CDR3 is TGTGCCAGCAGCTTAGCGGGACAGAGCATTTACGAGCAGTACGTC.

This clone was seen only a few times. V is TRBV11-3 and J is TRBJ2-3, with 7 nucleotides matching TRBD1. Germline CDR1 and CDR2: SGHNT and YENEEA. Losses at the gene ends were 5 bases for V and 6 bases for J; bases not matched to a gene: 5. The CDR3 extends over 13 amino acids. Here the CDR3 reads CASSGDRADTQYF. In DNA form, the CDR3 reads TGTGCCAGCAGCGGGGACAGAGCGGATACGCAGTATTTT.

This clone was counted a few times. The V and J genes are TRBV9 and TRBJ2-3; D call uncertain. CDR3 size: 12 residues. V dropped 4 bases and J dropped 5 bases, with 8 bases sitting between them. The germline V gene encodes CDR1 SGDLS and CDR2 YYNGEE. Here the CDR3 DNA reads TGTGCCAGCAGCCCTAGTGAAGATACGCAGTATTTT. Its translation is CASSPSEDTQYF.

Points on this clone: This sample also contains other DNA sequences that code for the same CDR3. The CDR3 loop is CASSSGLAGGNEQFF. The CDR3 DNA sequence: TGTGCCAGCAGTTCGGGACTAGCGGGAGGGAATGAGCAGTTCTTC. V gene TRBV28 combines with J gene TRBJ2-1, with 16 bases matching TRBD2. Per germline, CDR1 MDHEN and CDR2 SYDVKM. The CDR3 runs 15 residues. V was pared by 4 bases and J by 7 bases, with 1 base of the junction left unmatched.

The rearrangement uses TRBV5-1 and TRBJ2-1; 9 bases align to TRBD2. This CDR3 is 15 amino acids long. Germline V lookup: CDR1 SGHRS, CDR2 YFSETQ. J was trimmed by 7 bases and V by 3 bases; bases with no gene match: 8. CDR3 residues: CASSSIAGAWNEQFF. For the CDR3, the DNA is TGCGCCAGCAGCTCAATAGCGGGAGCGTGGAATGAGCAGTTCTTC.

Remarks on this clone: The same CDR3 arises from other DNA sequences in this sample as well. V and J are TRBV7-2 and TRBJ1-2, with D perhaps TRBD1 (6 bases). V was clipped by 5 bases and J by 3 bases, with 10 bases between them. CDR3 length: 13 amino acids. CDR1 is SGHTA and CDR2 is FQGNSA in the germline V gene. The chain's CDR3 is CASSQDRDYGYTF. The CDR3 DNA follows: TGTGCCAGCAGCCAGGACAGAGACTATGGCTACACCTTC.

This clone turned up a few times. The chain combines TRBV4-1 with TRBJ1-3; 10 nucleotides line up with TRBD1. In germline, CDR1 is MGHRA, CDR2 YSYEKL. Unmatched junction bases numbered 0, after V lost 3 bases and J lost 7 bases. The CDR3 runs 13 residues. CDR3 in DNA: TGCGCCAGCAGCCAGGGACAGGGGAACACCATATATTTT. Translating it yields CASSQGQGNTIYF.

The V and J genes are TRBV6-5 and TRBJ1-2; possible D gene TRBD1, 5 bases. Germline lookup yields CDR1 MNHEY and CDR2 SVGAGI. V was pared by 6 bases and J by 3 bases, with 17 bases between. CDR3 length: 15 amino acids. This CDR3 is CASRTRQRTDYGYTF. Written as DNA, the CDR3 is TGTGCCAGCAGGACCCGACAGCGAACCGACTATGGCTACACCTTC.

The chain combines TRBV5-1 with TRBJ2-2; no clear D. Trimming shortened V by 0 bases and J by 6 bases, and 9 bases separated the two germline ends. The V gene's germline CDR1 is SGHRS and CDR2 YFSETQ. The CDR3 runs to 14 residues. CDR3 nucleotides: TGCGCCAGCAGCTTGGCTCGGGTCTCCGGGGAGCTGTTTTTT. Residues: CASSLARVSGELFF.

This clone has a handful of counts. The rearrangement uses TRBV6-6 and TRBJ2-7; weak D call: TRBD1 (6 bases). In germline, CDR1 is MNHNY, CDR2 SVGAGI (reference sequence). The CDR3 length is 14 residues. The V gene lost 6 bases and the J gene lost 2 bases, with 14 bases spanning the gap. The chain's CDR3 is CASRVSQGAYEQYF. The CDR3, as DNA: TGTGCCAGCAGGGTTTCACAGGGAGCCTACGAGCAGTACTTC.

This rearrangement joins TRBV28 to TRBJ1-1; D is possibly TRBD1 (5 bases). Trimming shortened V by 10 bases and J by 5 bases, and 20 bases separated the two germline ends. Germline V lookup: CDR1 MDHEN, CDR2 SYDVKM. The CDR3 runs 14 residues. CDR3 residues: CATTPGQGRTEAFF. CDR3 nucleotides: TGTGCCACCACCCCCGGCCAGGGCCGAACTGAAGCTTTCTTT.

This clone turned up a few times. The CDR3 reads CASSLGREGEQFF. As DNA, the CDR3 is TGTGCCAGCAGCTTAGGGAGGGAGGGTGAGCAGTTCTTC. The chain is built from TRBV11-2 and TRBJ2-1; 7 nucleotides match TRBD2. CDR3 size: 13 residues. J lost 9 bases, V lost 1 base, and 3 bases had no gene match. Germline assignment: CDR1 SGHAT and CDR2 FQNNGV.

The table lists this clone with a few counts. The rearrangement links TRBV7-2 to TRBJ2-7; D might be TRBD1 (5 bases). The CDR3 runs 16 residues. V lost 0 bases and J lost 0, with 12 bases in between. Looked up from germline, CDR1 is SGHTA and CDR2 is FQGNSA. The CDR3 bases are TGTGCCAGCAGCTTAGCAAGGGGATGGGGCTCCTACGAGCAGTACGTC. Translated: CASSLARGWGSYEQYV.

This clone was counted a few times. The chain couples TRBV12-2 to TRBJ1-4; the table gives TRBD1 as D, unverified against the DNA. TRBV12-2 has pseudogene status. This CDR3 has 17 residues. The DNA for the CDR3 is TGTGCAAGTCGCTTAGAGGTAACCGACAGGGTAGGTGGAAAACTGTTTTTT. Its protein product is CASRLEVTDRVGGKLFF.

This clone has only a few counts. This chain uses TRBV14 with TRBJ2-5; D not certain. V gave up 3 bases and J gave up 2 bases, with 22 bases separating them. The germline CDR1 and CDR2 sequences are SGHDN and FVKESK. CDR3 length: 18 residues. The CDR3 sequence is CASSQLLPPTSRQETQYF. The CDR3, as DNA: TGTGCCAGCAGCCAGCTCCTGCCCCCAACGTCGAGACAAGAGACCCAGTACTTC.

There are a few counts of this clone. The gene calls are TRBV30 and TRBJ2-6; 9 nucleotides match TRBD1. The CDR3 extends over 15 amino acids. The germline V gene encodes CDR1 GTSNPN and CDR2 SVGIG (reference sequence). V gave up 5 bases and J gave up 0 bases; unmatched junction bases: 2. The CDR3, as DNA: TGTGCCTGGCAGGACAGGGGCTCTGGGGCCAACGTCCTGACTTTC. Encoded protein: CAWQDRGSGANVLTF.

This clone was picked up a small number of times. The V call is TRBV6-1, the J call TRBJ2-7; 9 positions agree with TRBD1. Looked up from germline, CDR1 is MNHNS and CDR2 is SASEGT. Germline trimming cut 1 base from V and 2 bases from J; bases unmatched to any gene: 6. The CDR3 consists of 16 residues. The CDR3 sequence: CASSEGSGTGTYEQYF. The CDR3 DNA sequence: TGTGCCAGCAGTGAAGGGTCCGGGACAGGGACCTACGAGCAGTACTTC.

This clone was picked up a small number of times. The rearrangement links TRBV2 to TRBJ2-7; 7 nucleotides match TRBD1. Germline CDR1 SNHLY, CDR2 FYNNEI. CDR3 length: 12 amino acids. V trimming: 8 bases; J trimming: 4 bases; junction bases outside the gene matches: 5. The CDR3 sequence is CASRDSRYEQYV. CDR3 coding DNA: TGTGCCAGCCGGGACAGTAGGTACGAGCAGTACGTC.

A few counts support this clone. The chain recombines TRBV7-8 with TRBJ2-1; possible D gene TRBD1, 6 bases. Germline V gene data show CDR1 as SGHVS and CDR2 as FQNEAQ. The CDR3 length is 15 residues. The germline V and J ends were trimmed by 2 bases and 3 bases, with 11 bases remaining between them. CDR3 sequence (DNA): TGTGCCAGCAGCTTACAGGGGCGGGTCTACAATGAGCAGTTCTTC. It is translated as CASSLQGRVYNEQFF.

This clone was picked up a small number of times. This sequence joins TRBV30 and TRBJ2-1, with 7 bases lining up with TRBD2. The germline V gene has CDR1 GTSNPN and CDR2 SVGIG (reference sequence). The CDR3 loop spans 14 amino acids. V lost 5 bases, J lost 7 bases, and 11 bases stayed unmatched. For the CDR3, the DNA is TGTGCCTGGGGGGCGGGAGCGGTCCTAAATGAGCAGTTCTTC. Its protein product is CAWGAGAVLNEQFF.

This clone has only a few counts. The chain is built from TRBV27 and TRBJ1-1, with D maybe TRBD1 (5 bases). V was shortened by 3 bases and J by 4 bases, with 15 bases between the two germline ends. The CDR3 runs 15 residues. Germline-derived CDR1 and CDR2 are MNHEY and SMNVEV (reference sequence). CDR3 in DNA: TGTGCCAGCAGTTTCCGGTTATTCGGGGGCACTGAAGCTTTCTTT. Its protein is CASSFRLFGGTEAFF.

This clone was counted a few times. This sequence joins TRBV5-4 and TRBJ2-1; 9 bases align to TRBD1. Germline values: CDR1 SGHNT, CDR2 YYREEE (reference sequence). The CDR3 totals 16 residues. With 0 bases clipped from V and 3 bases from J, the junction kept 4 bases outside the gene matches. In DNA form, the CDR3 reads TGTGCCAGCAGCTTGGGGGGGACAGGGCTCTACAATGAGCAGTTCTTC. Translated: CASSLGGTGLYNEQFF.